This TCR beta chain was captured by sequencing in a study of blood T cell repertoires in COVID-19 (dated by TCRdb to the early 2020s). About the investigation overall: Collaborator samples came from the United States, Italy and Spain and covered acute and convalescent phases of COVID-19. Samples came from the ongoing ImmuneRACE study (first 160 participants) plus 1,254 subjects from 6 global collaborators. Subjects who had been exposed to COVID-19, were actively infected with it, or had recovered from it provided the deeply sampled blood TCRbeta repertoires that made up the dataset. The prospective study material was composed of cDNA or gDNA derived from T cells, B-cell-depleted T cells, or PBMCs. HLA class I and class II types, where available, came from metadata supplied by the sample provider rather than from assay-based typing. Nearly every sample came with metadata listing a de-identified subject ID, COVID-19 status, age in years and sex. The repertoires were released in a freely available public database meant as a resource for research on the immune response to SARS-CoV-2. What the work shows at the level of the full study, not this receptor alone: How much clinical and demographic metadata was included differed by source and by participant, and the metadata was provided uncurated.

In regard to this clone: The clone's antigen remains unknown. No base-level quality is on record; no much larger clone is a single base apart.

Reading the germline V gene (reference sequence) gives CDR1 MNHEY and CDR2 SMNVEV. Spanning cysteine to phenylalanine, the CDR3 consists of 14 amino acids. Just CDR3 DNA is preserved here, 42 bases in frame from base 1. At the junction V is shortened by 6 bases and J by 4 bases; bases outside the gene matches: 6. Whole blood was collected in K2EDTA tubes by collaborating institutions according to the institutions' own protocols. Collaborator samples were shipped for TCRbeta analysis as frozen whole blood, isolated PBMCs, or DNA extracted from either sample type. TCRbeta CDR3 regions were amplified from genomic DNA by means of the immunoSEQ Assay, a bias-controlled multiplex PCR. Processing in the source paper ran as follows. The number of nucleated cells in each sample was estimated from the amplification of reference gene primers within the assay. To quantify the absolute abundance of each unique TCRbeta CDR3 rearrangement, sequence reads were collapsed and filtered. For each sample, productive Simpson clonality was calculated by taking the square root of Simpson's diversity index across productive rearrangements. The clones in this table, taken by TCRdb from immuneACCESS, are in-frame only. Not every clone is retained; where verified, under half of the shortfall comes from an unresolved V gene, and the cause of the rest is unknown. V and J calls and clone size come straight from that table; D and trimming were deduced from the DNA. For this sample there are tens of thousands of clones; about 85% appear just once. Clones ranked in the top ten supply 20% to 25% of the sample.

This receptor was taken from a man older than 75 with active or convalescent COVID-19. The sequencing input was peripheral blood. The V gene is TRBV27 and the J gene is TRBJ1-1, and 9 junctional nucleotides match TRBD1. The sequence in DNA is TGTGCCAGCAGGGAGGACAGGGGTTTCACTGAAGCTTTCTTT. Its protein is CASREDRGFTEAFF.